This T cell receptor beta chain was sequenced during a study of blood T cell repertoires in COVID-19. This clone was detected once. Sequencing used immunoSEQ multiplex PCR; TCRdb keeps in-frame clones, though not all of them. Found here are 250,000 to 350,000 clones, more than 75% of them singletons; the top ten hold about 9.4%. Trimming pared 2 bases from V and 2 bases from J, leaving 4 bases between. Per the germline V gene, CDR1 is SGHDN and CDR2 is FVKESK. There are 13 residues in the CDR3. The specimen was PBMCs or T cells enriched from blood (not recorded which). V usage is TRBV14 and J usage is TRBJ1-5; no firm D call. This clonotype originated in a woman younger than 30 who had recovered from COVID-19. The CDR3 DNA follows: TGTGCCAGCAGCCAACAGGGCAATCAGCCCCAGCATTTT. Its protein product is CASSQQGNQPQHF.